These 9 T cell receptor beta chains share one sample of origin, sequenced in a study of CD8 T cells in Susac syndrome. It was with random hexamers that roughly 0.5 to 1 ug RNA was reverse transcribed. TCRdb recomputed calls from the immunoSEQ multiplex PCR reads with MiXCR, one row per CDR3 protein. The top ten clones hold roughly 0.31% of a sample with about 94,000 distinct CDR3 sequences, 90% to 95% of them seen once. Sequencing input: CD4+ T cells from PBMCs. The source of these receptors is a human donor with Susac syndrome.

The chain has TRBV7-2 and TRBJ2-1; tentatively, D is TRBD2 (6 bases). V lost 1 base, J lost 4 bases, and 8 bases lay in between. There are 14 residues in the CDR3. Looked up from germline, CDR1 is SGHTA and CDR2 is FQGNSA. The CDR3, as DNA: TGTGCCAGCAGCTTAGGGGCGGGGTACAATGAGCAGTTCTTC. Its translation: CASSLGAGYNEQFF.

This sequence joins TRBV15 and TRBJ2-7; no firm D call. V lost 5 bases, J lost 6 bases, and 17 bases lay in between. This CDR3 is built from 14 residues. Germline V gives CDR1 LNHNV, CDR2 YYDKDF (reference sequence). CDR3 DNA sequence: TGTGCCACCAGCGGACCGACCGAGCCTGCCGAGCAGTACTTC. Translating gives CATSGPTEPAEQYF.

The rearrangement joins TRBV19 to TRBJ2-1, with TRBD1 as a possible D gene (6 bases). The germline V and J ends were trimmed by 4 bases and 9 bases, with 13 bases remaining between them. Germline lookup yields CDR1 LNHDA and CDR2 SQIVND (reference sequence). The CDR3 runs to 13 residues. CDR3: CASSTRQDGEQFF. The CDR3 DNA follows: TGTGCCAGTAGTACCCGACAGGATGGTGAGCAGTTCTTC. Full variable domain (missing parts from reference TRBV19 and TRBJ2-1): DGGITQSPKYLFRKEGQNVTLSCEQNLNHDAMYWYRQDPGQGLRLIYYSQIVNDFQKGDIAEGYSVSREKKESFPLTVTSAQKNPTAFYLCASSTRQDGEQFFGPGTRLTVL.

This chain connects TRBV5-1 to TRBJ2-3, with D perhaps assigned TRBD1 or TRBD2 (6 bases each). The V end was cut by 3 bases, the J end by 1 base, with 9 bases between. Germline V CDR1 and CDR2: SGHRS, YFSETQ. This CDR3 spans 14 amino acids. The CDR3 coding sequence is TGCGCCAGCAGCTACGGGGGCCGCACAGATACGCAGTATTTT. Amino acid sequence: CASSYGGRTDTQYF.

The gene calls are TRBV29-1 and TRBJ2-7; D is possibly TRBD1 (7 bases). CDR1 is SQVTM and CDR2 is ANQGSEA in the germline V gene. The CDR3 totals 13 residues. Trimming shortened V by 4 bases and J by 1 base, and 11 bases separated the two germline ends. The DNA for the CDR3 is TGCAGCGTTGGTGCAGGGGGGTCCTACGAGCAGTACTTC. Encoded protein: CSVGAGGSYEQYF.

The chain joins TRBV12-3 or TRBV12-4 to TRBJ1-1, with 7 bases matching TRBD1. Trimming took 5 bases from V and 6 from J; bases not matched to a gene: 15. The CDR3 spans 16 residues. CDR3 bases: TGTGCCAGCAGTACCACCTACAGGGGCAGGGGCGCTGAAGCTTTCTTT. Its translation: CASSTTYRGRGAEAFF.

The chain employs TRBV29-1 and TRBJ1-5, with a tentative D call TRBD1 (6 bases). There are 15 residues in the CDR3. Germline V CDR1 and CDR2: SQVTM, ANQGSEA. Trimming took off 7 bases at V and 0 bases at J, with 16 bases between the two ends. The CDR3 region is CSAPGGAYSNQPQHF. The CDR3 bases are TGCAGCGCCCCGGGGGGGGCGTATAGCAATCAGCCCCAGCATTTT.

This CDR3 is CSVDWWDKGGAFF. For the CDR3, the DNA is TGCAGCGTTGATTGGTGGGACAAAGGAGGAGCTTTCTTT. The genes are TRBV29-1 and TRBJ1-1, with D possibly TRBD1 on 6 matching bases. CDR3 size: 13 residues. V was trimmed by 3 bases and J by 10 bases, leaving 18 bases between them. Germline V CDR1 and CDR2: SQVTM, ANQGSEA.

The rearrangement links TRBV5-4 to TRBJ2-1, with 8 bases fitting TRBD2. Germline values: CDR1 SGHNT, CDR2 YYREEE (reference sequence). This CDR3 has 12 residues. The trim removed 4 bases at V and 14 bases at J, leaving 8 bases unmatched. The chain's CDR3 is CASSATGTRKFF. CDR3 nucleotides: TGTGCCAGCAGCGCGACCGGGACTAGGAAGTTCTTC.